These T cell receptor beta chains were read from a single sample in a study of T-cell memory formation after mild COVID-19. A single record per CDR3 protein comes from TCRdb applying MiXCR to the 5' RACE reads. The sample lists 300,000 or so distinct CDR3 sequences; more than 15% were seen once. Sequenced: PBMCs or a T cell subset sorted from them (not recorded which). Source of these receptors: a man between 18 and 29 years old who had mild COVID-19 (a few samples of this study predate the infection). Cell type and time point are not known. The CDR3 runs from the conserved cysteine through the conserved F or W. A D gene is named only where the DNA matches it firmly. The size field is filled for only some rows; it gives once, few, many or a size class.

j_call d_call v_call clone_size cdr3_nt cdr3_aa
TRBJ2-4 . TRBV6-6 . TGTGCCAGCAGCCAAGAACTGGAGGACGACCAGTACTTC CASSQELEDDQYF
TRBJ1-5 . TRBV12-3/TRBV12-4 . TGTGCCAGCAAGACAGGCGCTCAGCCCCAGCATTTT CASKTGAQPQHF
TRBJ2-5 TRBD2 TRBV18 . TGTGCCAGCTCACCACCCCCAGGGACGGGGGGAGAGACCCAGTACTTC CASSPPPGTGGETQYF
TRBJ2-4 . TRBV29-1 . TGCAGCGTCCTTGGGGGGCTATTGGGAAACATTCAGTACTTC CSVLGGLLGNIQYF
TRBJ2-1 . TRBV5-1 . TGCGCCAGCAGCTTGTATCTAGCACGCAATGAGCAGTTCTTC CASSLYLARNEQFF
TRBJ2-3 . TRBV5-1 few TGCGCCAGCAGCTTCGGGAATGCGGAGAGAGATACGCAGTATTTT CASSFGNAERDTQYF
TRBJ2-2 . TRBV12-3/TRBV12-4 many TGTGCCAGCAGTTTGGGGCAGGGGCGGATCGGGGAGCTGTTTTTT CASSLGQGRIGELFF
TRBJ2-5 . TRBV20-1 many TGCAGTGCTAGTGCGGCAGGGGTACAAGAGACCCAGTACTTC CSASAAGVQETQYF
TRBJ2-1 TRBD2 TRBV10-3 . TGTGCCATCAGTAGACTAGCGGGGGGTATCAATGAGCAGTTCTTC CAISRLAGGINEQFF
TRBJ1-1 TRBD1 TRBV5-1 many TGCGCCAGCAGGTCCGGGACAGGAAGGACTGAAGCTTTCTTT CASRSGTGRTEAFF
TRBJ1-1 . TRBV30 . TGTGCCTATCATTCCGGGACTGAGGCTTTCTTT CAYHSGTEAFF
TRBJ1-3 TRBD1 TRBV28 . TGTGCCAGCACCACAAGGGACAGGGTGGGAAACACCATATATTTT CASTTRDRVGNTIYF
TRBJ2-7 TRBD1 TRBV12-3/TRBV12-4 many TGTGCCAGCACCCTGGCGGGACAGGGGCGCTACGAGCAGTACTTC CASTLAGQGRYEQYF
TRBJ2-1 . TRBV4-3 few TGCGCCAGCAGCCAAATGGGACTTAAGGGTGAGCAGTTCTTC CASSQMGLKGEQFF
TRBJ2-7 . TRBV19 few TGTGCCAGTAGTAACCCGGGACAAGGGTTCTCCTACGAGCAGTACTTC CASSNPGQGFSYEQYF
TRBJ2-5 TRBD1 TRBV3-1 . TGTGCCAGCAGCCGCCCTAGGGACAGATACCCACAAGAGACCCAGTACTTC CASSRPRDRYPQETQYF
TRBJ2-1 TRBD2 TRBV6-5 . TGTGCCACCGCGGGGGGCCGGGGTTCCTACAATGAGCAGTTCTTC CATAGGRGSYNEQFF
TRBJ2-3 . TRBV7-9 few TGTGCCAGCAGCTTCATGGGGGCGTCCCCCACAGATACGCAGTATTTT CASSFMGASPTDTQYF
TRBJ1-1 . TRBV6-2/TRBV6-3 . TGTGCCAGCAGTTACCAGGGCGGAACTGAAGCTTTCTTT CASSYQGGTEAFF
TRBJ1-2 . TRBV4-3 . TGCGCCAGCAGCCAAGACCGGTGGCAGTCCTATGGCTACACCTTC CASSQDRWQSYGYTF
TRBJ2-1 TRBD1 TRBV7-9 many TGTGCCAGCAGCTTACCCGGACAGGGGACGGGGAAGCAGTTCTTC CASSLPGQGTGKQFF
TRBJ2-3 TRBD2 TRBV24-1 . TGTGCCACCAGTGAGAGCGGGGGGGCTGGAGATACGCAGTATTTT CATSESGGAGDTQYF
TRBJ1-4 TRBD1 TRBV12-3/TRBV12-4 . TGTGCCAGCAGTCCCTCGGGACAGGGGATTGAAAAACTGTTTTTT CASSPSGQGIEKLFF
TRBJ1-2 . TRBV7-2 . TGTGCCAGCAGCTTTTACAGGGCCACTAACTATGGATACACCTTC CASSFYRATNYGYTF
TRBJ2-5 TRBD1 TRBV12-3/TRBV12-4 many TGTGCCAGCAGCCAGACAGGGGACCAAGAGACCCAGTACTTC CASSQTGDQETQYF